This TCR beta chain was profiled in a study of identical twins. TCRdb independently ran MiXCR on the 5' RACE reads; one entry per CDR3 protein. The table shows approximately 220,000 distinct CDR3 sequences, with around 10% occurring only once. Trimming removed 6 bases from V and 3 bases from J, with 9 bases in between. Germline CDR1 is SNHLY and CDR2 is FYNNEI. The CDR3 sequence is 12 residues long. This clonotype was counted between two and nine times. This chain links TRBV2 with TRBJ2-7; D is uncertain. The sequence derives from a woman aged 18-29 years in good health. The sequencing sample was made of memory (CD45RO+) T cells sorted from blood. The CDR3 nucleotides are TGTGCCAGCAGCGGGCCCTACTACGAGCAGTACTTC. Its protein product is CASSGPYYEQYF. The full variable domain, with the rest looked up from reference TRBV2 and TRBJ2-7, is EPEVTQTPSHQVTQMGQEVILRCVPISNHLYFYWYRQILGQKVEFLVSFYNNEISEKSEIFDDQFSVERPDGSNFTLKIRSTKLEDSAMYFCASSGPYYEQYFGPGTRLTVT.